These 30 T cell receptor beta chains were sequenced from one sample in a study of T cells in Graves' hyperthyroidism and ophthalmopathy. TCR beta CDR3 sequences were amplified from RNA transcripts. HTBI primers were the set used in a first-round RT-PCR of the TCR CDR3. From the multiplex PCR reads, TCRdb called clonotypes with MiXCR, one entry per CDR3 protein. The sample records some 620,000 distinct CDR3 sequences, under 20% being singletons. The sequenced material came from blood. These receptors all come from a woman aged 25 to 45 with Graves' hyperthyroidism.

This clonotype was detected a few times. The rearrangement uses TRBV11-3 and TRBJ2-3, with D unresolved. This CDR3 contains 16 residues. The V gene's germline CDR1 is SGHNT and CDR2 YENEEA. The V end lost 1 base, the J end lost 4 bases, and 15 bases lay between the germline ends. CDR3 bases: TGTGCCAGCAGCTTAGGTCAGGAGCCCAGCGCAGATACGCAGTATTTT. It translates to CASSLGQEPSADTQYF.

The chain's CDR3 is CASSLSSGRSPDTQYF. Here the CDR3 DNA reads TGCGCCAGCAGCCTCTCTAGCGGGAGATCCCCAGATACGCAGTATTTT. This chain connects TRBV4-3 to TRBJ2-3, with 10 bases aligning to TRBD2. This CDR3 comprises 16 residues. V lost 4 bases to trimming and J lost 4 bases; unmatched junction nucleotides: 8. Germline loops: CDR1 LGHNA, CDR2 YSLEER.

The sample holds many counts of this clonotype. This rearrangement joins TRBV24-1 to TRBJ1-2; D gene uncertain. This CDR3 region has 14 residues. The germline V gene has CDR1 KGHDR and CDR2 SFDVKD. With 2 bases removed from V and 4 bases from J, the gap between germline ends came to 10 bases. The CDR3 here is CATSDSASFYGYTF. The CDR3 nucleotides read TGTGCCACCAGTGATTCGGCCAGTTTCTATGGCTACACCTTC.

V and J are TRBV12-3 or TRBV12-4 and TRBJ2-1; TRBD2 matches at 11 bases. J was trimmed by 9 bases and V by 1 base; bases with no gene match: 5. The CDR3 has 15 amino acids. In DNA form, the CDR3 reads TGTGCCAGCAGTTTAGTAGCGGGAGGGCCGGTTGAGCAGTTCTTC. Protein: CASSLVAGGPVEQFF.

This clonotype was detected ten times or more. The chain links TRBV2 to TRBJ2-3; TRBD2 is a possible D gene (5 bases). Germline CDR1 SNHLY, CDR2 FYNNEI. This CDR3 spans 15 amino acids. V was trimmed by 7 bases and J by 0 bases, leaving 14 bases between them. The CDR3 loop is CASNGVRTSTDTQYF. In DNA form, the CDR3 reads TGTGCCAGCAACGGGGTCAGGACTAGCACAGATACGCAGTATTTT.

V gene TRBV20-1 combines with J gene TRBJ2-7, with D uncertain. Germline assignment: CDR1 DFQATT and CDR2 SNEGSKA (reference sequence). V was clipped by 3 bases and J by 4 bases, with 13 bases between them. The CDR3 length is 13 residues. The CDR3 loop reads CSARAVGPYEQYF. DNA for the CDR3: TGCAGTGCTAGGGCGGTAGGGCCTTACGAGCAGTACTTC.

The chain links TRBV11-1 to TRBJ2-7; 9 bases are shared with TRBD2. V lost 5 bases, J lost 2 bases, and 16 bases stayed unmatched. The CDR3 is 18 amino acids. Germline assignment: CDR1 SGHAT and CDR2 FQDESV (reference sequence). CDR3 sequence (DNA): TGTGCCAGCAGCCAACCCCTGACTTTAGCGGGAGTCCCCTACGAGCAGTACTTC. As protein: CASSQPLTLAGVPYEQYF.

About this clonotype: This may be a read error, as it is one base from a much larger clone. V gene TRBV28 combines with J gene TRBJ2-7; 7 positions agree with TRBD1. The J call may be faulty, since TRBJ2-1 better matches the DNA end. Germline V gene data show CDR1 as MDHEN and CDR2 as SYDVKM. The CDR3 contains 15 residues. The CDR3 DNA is TGTGCCAGCAGTTTCGCACAGGGGTACTCCTACGAGCAGTTCTTC. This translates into CASSFAQGYSYEQFF.

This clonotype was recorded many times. The CDR3: CSAEARDTLNTEAFF. In DNA, the CDR3 is TGCAGTGCCGAGGCGCGGGACACCCTGAACACTGAAGCTTTCTTT. The V call is TRBV20-1, the J call TRBJ1-1, with a weak D call TRBD1 (6 bases). The CDR3 sequence is 15 residues long. CDR1 is DFQATT and CDR2 is SNEGSKA in the germline V gene (reference sequence). The ends were cut back, 6 bases at V and 0 bases at J, with 17 bases in the middle.

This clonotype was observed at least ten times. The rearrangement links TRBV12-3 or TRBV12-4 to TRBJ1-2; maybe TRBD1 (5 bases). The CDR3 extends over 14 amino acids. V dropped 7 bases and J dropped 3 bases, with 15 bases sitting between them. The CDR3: CASIRIGGDYGYTF. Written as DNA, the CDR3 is TGTGCCAGCATTCGTATCGGGGGGGACTATGGCTACACCTTC.

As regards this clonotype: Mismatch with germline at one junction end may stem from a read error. Written as DNA, the CDR3 is TGTGCCAGCAGTATTCTGGGACAGAACTACGGGCAGTACTTC. It codes for CASSILGQNYGQYF. The chain joins TRBV28 to TRBJ2-7, with 7 bases fitting TRBD1. The CDR3 is 14 amino acids. Germline V gene data show CDR1 as MDHEN and CDR2 as SYDVKM.

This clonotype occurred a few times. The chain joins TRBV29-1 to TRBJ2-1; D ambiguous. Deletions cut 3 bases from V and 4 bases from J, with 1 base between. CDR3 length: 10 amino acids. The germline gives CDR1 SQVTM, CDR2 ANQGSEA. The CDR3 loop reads CSVDYNEQFF. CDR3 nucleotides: TGCAGCGTTGATTACAATGAGCAGTTCTTC.

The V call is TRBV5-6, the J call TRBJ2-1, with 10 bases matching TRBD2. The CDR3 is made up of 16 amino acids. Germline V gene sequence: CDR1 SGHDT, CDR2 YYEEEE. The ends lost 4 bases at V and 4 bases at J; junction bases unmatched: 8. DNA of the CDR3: TGTGCCAGCAGCATGAGGTGGACTAGCGGATACAATGAGCAGTTCTTC. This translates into CASSMRWTSGYNEQFF.

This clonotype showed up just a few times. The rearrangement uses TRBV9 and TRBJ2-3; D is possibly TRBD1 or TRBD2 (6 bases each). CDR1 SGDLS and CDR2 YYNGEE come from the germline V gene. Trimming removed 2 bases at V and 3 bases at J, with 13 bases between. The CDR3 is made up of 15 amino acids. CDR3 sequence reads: CASSVRGGFTDTQYF. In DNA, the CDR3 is TGTGCCAGCAGCGTCAGGGGAGGTTTTACAGATACGCAGTATTTT.

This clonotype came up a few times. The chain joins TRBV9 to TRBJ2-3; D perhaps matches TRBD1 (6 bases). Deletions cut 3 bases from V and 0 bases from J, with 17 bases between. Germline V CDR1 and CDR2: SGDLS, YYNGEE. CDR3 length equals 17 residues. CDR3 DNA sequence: TGTGCCAGCAGCGGCCGACATGGACAGCGTAGCACAGATACGCAGTATTTT. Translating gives CASSGRHGQRSTDTQYF. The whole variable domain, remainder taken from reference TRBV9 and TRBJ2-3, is DSGVTQTPKHLITATGQRVTLRCSPRSGDLSVYWYQQSLDQGLQFLIQYYNGEERAKGNILERFSAQQFPDLHSELNLSSLELGDSALYFCASSGRHGQRSTDTQYFGPGTRLTVL.

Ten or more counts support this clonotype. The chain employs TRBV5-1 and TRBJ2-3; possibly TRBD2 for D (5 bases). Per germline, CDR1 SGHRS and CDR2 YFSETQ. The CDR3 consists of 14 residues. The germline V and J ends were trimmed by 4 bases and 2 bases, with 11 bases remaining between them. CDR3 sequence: CASSDTGNTDTQYF. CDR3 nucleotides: TGCGCCAGCAGCGATACCGGGAACACAGATACGCAGTATTTT.

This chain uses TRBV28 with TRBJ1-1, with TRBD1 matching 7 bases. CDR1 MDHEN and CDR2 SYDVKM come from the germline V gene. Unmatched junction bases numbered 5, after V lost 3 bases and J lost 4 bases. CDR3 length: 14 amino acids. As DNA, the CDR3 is TGTGCCAGCAGTTTGACAGGGTTGGTCACTGAAGCTTTCTTT. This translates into CASSLTGLVTEAFF.

The CDR3 DNA reads TGTGCCAGCAGTATCGTTATTCGGGGGACAGGGATAGTTGCGGGCCAAGAGACCCAGTACTTC. Protein sequence: CASSIVIRGTGIVAGQETQYF. This chain joins TRBV25-1 and TRBJ2-5; TRBD1 matches at 9 bases. The CDR3 extends over 21 amino acids. V gave up 5 bases and J gave up 1 base; unmatched junction bases: 23. In germline, CDR1 is MGHDK, CDR2 SYGVNS.

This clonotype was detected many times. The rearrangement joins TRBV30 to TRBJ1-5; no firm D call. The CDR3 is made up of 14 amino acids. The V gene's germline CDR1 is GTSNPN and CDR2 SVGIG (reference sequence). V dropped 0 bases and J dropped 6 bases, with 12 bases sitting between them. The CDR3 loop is CAWSVQGFFQPQHF. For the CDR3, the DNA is TGTGCCTGGAGTGTACAAGGGTTCTTTCAGCCCCAGCATTTT. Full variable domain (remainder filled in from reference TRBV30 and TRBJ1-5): SQTIHQWPATLVQPVGSPLSLECTVEGTSNPNLYWYRQAAGRGLQLLFYSVGIGQISSEVPQNLSASRPQDRQFILSSKKLLLSDSGFYLCAWSVQGFFQPQHFGDGTRLSIL.

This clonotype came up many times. Here the CDR3 DNA reads TGTGCCAGCACCTTGGGGTGGGACCGGGTGTCCTACGAGCAGTACTTC. Amino acid sequence: CASTLGWDRVSYEQYF. V is TRBV7-9 and J is TRBJ2-7; D is tentatively TRBD1 or TRBD2 (5 bases each). This CDR3 region has 16 residues. Deletions cut 7 bases from V and 1 base from J, with 20 bases between. Germline CDR1 SEHNR, CDR2 FQNEAQ (reference sequence).

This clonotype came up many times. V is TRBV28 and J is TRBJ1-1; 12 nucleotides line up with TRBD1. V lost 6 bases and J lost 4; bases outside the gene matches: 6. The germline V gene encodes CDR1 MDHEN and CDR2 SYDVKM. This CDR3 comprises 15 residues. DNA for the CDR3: TGTGCCAGCAGCGAAGGGACAGGGGGCAGCACTGAAGCTTTCTTT. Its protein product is CASSEGTGGSTEAFF.

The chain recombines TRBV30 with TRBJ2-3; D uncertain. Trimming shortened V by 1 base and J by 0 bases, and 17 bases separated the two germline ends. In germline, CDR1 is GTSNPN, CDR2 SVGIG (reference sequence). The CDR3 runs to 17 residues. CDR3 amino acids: CAWSEAGSPISTDTQYF. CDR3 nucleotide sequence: TGTGCCTGGAGTGAGGCCGGGTCCCCCATTAGCACAGATACGCAGTATTTT.

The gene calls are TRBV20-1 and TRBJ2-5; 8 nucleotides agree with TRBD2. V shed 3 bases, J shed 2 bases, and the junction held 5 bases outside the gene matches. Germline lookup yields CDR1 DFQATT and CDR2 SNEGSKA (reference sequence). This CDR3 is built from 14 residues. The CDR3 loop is CSASGRGQQETQYF. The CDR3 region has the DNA TGCAGTGCTAGCGGGAGGGGACAACAAGAGACCCAGTACTTC.

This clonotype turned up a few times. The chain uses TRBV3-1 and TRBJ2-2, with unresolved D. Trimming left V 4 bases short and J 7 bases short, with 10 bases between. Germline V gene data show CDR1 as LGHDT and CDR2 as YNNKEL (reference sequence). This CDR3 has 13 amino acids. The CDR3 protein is CASSPFGIGELFF. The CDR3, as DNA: TGTGCCAGCAGCCCGTTTGGGATCGGGGAGCTGTTTTTT.

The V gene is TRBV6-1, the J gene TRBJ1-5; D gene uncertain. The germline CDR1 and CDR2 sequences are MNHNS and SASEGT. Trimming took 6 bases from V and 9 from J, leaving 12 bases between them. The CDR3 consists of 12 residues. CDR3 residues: CASSQATGPQHF. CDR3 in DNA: TGTGCCAGCAGCCAGGCGACCGGGCCCCAGCATTTT.

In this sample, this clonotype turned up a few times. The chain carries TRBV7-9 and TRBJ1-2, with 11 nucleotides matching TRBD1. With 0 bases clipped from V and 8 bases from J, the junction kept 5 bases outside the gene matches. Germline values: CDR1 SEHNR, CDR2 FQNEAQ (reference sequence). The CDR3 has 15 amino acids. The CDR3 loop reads CASSLATGQGGGYTF. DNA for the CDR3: TGTGCCAGCAGCTTAGCCACGGGACAGGGGGGCGGCTACACCTTC.

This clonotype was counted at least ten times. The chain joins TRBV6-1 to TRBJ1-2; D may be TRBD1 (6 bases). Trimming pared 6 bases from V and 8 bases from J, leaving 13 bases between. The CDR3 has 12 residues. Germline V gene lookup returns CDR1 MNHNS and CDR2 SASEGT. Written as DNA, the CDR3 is TGTGCCAGCAGCCTTAACAGGGACGGCTACACCTTC. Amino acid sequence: CASSLNRDGYTF.

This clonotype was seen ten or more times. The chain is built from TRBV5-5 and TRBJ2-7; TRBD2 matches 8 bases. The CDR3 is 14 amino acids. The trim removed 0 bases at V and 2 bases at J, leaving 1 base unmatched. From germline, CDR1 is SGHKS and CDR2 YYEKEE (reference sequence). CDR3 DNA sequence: TGTGCCAGCAGCTTGGAGCGGGAGACCTACGAGCAGTACTTC. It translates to CASSLERETYEQYF.

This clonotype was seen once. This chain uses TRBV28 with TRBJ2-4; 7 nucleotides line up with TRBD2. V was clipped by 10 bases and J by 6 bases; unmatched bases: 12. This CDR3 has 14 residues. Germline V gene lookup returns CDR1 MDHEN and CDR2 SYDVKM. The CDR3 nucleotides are TGTGCCACCCACCGGGCGGGAGACATAAACATTCAGTACTTC. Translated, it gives CATHRAGDINIQYF.

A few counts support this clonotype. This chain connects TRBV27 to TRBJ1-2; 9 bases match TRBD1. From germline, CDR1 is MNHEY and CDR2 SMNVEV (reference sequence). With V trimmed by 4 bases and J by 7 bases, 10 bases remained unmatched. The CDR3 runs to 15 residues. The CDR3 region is CASSYNRGRRAGYTF. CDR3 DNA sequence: TGTGCCAGCAGTTACAACAGGGGGCGCAGGGCTGGCTACACCTTC.